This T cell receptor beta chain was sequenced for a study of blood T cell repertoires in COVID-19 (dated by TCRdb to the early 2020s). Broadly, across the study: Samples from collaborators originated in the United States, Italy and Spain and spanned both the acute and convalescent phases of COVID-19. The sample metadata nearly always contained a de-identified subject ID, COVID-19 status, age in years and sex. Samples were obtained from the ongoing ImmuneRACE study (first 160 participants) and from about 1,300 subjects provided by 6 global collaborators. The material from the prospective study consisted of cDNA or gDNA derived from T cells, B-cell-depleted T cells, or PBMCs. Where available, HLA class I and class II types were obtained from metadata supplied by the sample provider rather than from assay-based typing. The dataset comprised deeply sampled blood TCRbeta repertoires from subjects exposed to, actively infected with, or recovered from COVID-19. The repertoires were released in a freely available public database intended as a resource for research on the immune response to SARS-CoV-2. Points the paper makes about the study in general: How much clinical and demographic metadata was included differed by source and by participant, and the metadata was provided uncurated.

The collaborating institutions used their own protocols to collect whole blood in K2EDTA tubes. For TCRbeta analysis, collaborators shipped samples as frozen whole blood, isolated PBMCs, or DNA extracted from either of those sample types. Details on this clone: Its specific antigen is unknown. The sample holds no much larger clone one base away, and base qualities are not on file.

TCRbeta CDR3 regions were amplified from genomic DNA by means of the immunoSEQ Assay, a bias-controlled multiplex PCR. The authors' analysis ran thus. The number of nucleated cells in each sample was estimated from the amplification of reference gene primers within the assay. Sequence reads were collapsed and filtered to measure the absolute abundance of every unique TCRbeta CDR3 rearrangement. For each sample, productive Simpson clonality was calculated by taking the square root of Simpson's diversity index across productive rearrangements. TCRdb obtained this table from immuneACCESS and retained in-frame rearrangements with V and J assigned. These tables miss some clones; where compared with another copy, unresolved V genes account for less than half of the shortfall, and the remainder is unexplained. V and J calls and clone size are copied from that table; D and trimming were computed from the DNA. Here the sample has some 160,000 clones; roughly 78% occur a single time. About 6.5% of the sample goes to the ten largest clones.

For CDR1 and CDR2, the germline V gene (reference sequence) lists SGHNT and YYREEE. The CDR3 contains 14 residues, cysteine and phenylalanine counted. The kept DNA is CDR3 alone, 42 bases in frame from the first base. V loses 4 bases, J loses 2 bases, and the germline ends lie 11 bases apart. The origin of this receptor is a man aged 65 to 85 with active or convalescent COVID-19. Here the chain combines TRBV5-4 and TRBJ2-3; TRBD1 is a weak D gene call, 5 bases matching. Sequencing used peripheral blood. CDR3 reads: CASSRKTDTDTQYF. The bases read TGTGCCAGCAGCCGGAAGACAGACACAGATACGCAGTATTTT.